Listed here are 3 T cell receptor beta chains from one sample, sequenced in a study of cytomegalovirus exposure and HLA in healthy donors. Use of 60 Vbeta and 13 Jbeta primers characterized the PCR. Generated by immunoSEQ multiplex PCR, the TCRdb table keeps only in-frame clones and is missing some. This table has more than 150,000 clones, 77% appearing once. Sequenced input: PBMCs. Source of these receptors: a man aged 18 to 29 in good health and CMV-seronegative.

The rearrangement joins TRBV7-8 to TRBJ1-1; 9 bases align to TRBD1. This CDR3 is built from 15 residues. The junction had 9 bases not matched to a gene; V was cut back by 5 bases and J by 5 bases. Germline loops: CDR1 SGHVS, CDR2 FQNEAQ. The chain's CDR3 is CASSLTGGSGTEAFF. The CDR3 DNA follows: TGTGCCAGCAGCCTGACAGGGGGGTCGGGAACTGAAGCTTTCTTT.

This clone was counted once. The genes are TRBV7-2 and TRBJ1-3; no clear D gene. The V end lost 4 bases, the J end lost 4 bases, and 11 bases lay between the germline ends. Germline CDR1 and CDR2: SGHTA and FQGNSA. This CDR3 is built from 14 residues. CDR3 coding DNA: TGTGCCAGCAGCTCCGGTAGAGCGGGAAACACCATATATTTT. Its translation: CASSSGRAGNTIYF.

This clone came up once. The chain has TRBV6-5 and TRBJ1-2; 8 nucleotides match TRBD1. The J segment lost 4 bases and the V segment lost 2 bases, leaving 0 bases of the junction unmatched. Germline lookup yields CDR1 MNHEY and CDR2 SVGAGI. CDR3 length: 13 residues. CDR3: CASSYTGGYGYTF. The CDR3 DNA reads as TGTGCCAGCAGTTACACAGGGGGCTATGGCTACACCTTC.